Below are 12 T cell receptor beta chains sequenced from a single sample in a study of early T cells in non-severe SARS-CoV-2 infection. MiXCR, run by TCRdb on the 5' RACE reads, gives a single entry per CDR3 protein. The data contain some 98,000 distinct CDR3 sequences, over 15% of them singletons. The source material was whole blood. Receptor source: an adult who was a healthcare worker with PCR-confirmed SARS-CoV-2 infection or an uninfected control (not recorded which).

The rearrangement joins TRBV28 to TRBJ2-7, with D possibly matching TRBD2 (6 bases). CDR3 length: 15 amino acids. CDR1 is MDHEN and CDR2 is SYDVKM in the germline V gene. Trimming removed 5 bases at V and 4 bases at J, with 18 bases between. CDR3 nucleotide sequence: TGTGCCAGCAGTCGTCTCGGGGGACCACTATACGAGCAGTACTTC. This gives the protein CASSRLGGPLYEQYF.

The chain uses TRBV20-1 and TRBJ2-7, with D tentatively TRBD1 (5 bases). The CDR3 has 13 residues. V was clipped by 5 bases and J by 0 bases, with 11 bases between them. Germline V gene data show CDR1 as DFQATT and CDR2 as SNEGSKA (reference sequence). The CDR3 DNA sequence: TGCAGTGCTTGGAAGACAGCCTCCTACGAGCAGTACTTC. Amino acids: CSAWKTASYEQYF.

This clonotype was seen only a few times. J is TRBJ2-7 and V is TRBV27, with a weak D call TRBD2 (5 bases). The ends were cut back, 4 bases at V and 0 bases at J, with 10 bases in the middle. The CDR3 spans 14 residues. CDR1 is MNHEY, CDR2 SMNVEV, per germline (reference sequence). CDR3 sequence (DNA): TGTGCCAGCAGTTGGCAAGCGGCCTCCTACGAGCAGTACTTC. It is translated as CASSWQAASYEQYF.

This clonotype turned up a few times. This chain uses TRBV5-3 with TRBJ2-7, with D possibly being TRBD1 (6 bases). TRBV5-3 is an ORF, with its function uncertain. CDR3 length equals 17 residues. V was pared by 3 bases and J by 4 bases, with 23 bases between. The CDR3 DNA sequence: TGTGCCAGAAGCTGGGGGTACAGGGCTCGTCGCGTGTACGAGCAGTACTTC. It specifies CARSWGYRARRVYEQYF.

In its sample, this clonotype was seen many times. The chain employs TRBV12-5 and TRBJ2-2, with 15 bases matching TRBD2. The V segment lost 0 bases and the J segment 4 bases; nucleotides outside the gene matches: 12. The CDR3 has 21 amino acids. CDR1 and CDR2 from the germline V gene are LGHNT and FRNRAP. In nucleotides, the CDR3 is TGTGCTAGTGGTTTGGTTCCCATCTCCGGGACTAGCGGGAGGTTCACCGGGGAGCTGTTTTTT. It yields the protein CASGLVPISGTSGRFTGELFF.

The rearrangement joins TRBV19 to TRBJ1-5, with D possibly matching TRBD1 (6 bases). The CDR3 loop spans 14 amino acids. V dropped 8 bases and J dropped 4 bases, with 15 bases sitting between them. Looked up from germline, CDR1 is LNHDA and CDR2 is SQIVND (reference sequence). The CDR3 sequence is CASGGYRGNQPQHF. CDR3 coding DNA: TGTGCCAGTGGGGGCTACCGGGGAAATCAGCCCCAGCATTTT.

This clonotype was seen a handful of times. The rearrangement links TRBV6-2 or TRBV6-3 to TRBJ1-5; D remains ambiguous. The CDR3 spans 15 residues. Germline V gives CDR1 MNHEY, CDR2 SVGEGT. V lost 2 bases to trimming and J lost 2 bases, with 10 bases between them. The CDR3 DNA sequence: TGTGCCAGCAGTTACCGGGGAAGCGGCAATCAGCCCCAGCATTTT. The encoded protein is CASSYRGSGNQPQHF.

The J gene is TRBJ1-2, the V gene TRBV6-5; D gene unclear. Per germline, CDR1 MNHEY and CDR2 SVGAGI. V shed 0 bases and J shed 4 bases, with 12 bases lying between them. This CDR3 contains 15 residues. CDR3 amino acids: CASSYSPGIPYGYTF. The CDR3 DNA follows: TGTGCCAGCAGTTACTCTCCCGGGATACCCTATGGCTACACCTTC.

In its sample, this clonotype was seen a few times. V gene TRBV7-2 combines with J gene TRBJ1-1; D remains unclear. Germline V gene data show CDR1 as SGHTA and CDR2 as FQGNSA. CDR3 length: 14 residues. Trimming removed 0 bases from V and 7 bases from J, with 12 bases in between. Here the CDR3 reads CASSLASRTVEAFF. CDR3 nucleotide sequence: TGTGCCAGCAGCTTAGCGTCGAGGACGGTTGAAGCTTTCTTT.

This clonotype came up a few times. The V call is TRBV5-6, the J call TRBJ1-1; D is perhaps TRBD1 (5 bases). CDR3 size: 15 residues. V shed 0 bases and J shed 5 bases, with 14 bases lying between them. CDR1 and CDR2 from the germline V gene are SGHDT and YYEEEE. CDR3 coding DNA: TGTGCCAGCAGCTTGGGCCCGTCTCGGGGGACTGAAGCTTTCTTT. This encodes CASSLGPSRGTEAFF.

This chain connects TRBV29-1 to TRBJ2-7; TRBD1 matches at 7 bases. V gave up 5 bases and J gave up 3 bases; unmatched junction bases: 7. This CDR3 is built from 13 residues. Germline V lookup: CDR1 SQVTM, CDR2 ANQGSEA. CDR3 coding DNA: TGCAGCGTTCATGACAGGGCCAACTACGAGCAGTACTTC. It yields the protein CSVHDRANYEQYF.

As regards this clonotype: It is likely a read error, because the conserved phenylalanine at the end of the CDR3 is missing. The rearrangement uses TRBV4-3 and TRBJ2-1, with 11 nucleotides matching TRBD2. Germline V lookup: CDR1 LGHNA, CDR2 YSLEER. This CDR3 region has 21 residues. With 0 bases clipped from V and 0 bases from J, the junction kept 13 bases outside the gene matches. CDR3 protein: CASSQDLGTSGRLSSYNEQFS. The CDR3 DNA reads TGCGCCAGCAGCCAAGACCTCGGGACTAGCGGTCGTCTAAGCTCCTACAATGAGCAGTTCTCC.